These 14 T cell receptor beta chains originate from one sample sequenced in a study of beta chain features in type 1 diabetes. Sequenced material consisted of expressed TCRB transcripts (all of the isolated RNA was reverse transcribed). Sequencing was performed with immunoSEQ multiplex PCR; in TCRdb, only in-frame clones are kept and a portion is missing. The sample carries 4,500 to 7,000 clones, around 75% recorded once. The specimen sequenced was Tregs from blood. These receptor sequences come from a man between 18 and 35 years old in good health.

V gene TRBV7-2 combines with J gene TRBJ1-4; no clear D gene. Germline V CDR1 and CDR2: SGHTA, FQGNSA. The CDR3 loop spans 14 amino acids. Trimming took off 1 base at V and 10 bases at J, with 13 bases between the two ends. CDR3 protein: CASSLGGVDGKLFF. CDR3 nucleotide sequence: TGTGCCAGCAGCTTAGGCGGGGTTGACGGAAAACTGTTTTTT.

This clone was recorded once. The chain carries TRBV13 and TRBJ2-7; possible D gene TRBD2, 7 bases. Germline values: CDR1 PRHDT, CDR2 FYEKMQ (reference sequence). The CDR3 length is 14 residues. V lost 5 bases and J 2 bases, leaving 13 bases between the germline ends. CDR3 sequence: CASSPRGTTYEQYF. CDR3 nucleotide sequence: TGTGCCAGCAGCCCGCGGGGGACAACCTACGAGCAGTACTTC. The whole variable domain, remainder taken from reference TRBV13 and TRBJ2-7, is AAGVIQSPRHLIKEKRETATLKCYPIPRHDTVYWYQQGPGQDPQFLISFYEKMQSDKGSIPDRFSAQQFSDYHSELNMSSLELGDSALYFCASSPRGTTYEQYFGPGTRLTVT.

This clone was counted a single time. V gene TRBV18 combines with J gene TRBJ2-7; D is possibly TRBD1 (7 bases). The V end lost 5 bases, the J end lost 7 bases, and 12 bases lay between the germline ends. The CDR3 has 12 amino acids. Germline CDR1 KGHSH, CDR2 LQKENI. This CDR3 is CASSSQGGEQYF. CDR3 DNA: TGTGCCAGCTCATCCCAGGGGGGTGAGCAGTACTTC.

This clone was detected only once. The V and J genes are TRBV4-2 and TRBJ2-7; TRBD1 matches 7 bases. CDR1 LGHNA and CDR2 YNFKEQ come from the germline V gene. The CDR3 is 20 residues long. Unmatched junction bases numbered 20, after V lost 0 bases and J lost 3 bases. CDR3 region: CASSQDAGTAKSTLHYEQYF. CDR3 in DNA: TGTGCCAGCAGCCAAGACGCCGGGACAGCAAAGTCCACCCTCCACTACGAGCAGTACTTC.

This chain links TRBV5-6 with TRBJ2-5; 8 bases line up with TRBD1. Germline CDR1 SGHDT, CDR2 YYEEEE. This CDR3 contains 13 residues. Trimming cost V 4 bases and J 4 bases; bases outside gene matches: 3. CDR3 in amino acids: CASSRTGSETQYF. The DNA of the CDR3 is TGTGCCAGCAGCCGGACAGGGTCAGAGACCCAGTACTTC.

The V and J genes are TRBV6-1 and TRBJ2-2; no clear D. V was clipped by 5 bases and J by 3 bases, with 7 bases between them. The length of the CDR3 is 13 residues. In germline, CDR1 is MNHNS, CDR2 SASEGT. CDR3 nucleotides: TGTGCCAGCAGTCCTACTTACACCGGGGAGCTGTTTTTT. This sequence encodes CASSPTYTGELFF.

CDR3 protein: CASSRGQGGNQPQHF. In nucleotides, the CDR3 is TGTGCCAGCAGTCGAGGACAGGGGGGTAATCAGCCCCAGCATTTT. The gene calls are TRBV7-2 and TRBJ1-5; 10 positions match TRBD1. CDR3 length equals 15 residues. Trimming removed 6 bases from V and 4 bases from J; junction bases left unmatched: 6. CDR1 is SGHTA, CDR2 FQGNSA, per germline.

The rearrangement uses TRBV5-1 and TRBJ2-3, with TRBD2 matching over 12 bases. The V and J ends lost 0 bases and 4 bases, in that order; junction bases with no gene match: 6. CDR1 and CDR2 (germline): SGHRS, YFSETQ. The CDR3 has 17 residues. The DNA for the CDR3 is TGCGCCAGCAGCTTGGAGGTTCTAGCGGGGGGGCCAGATACGCAGTATTTT. Translating gives CASSLEVLAGGPDTQYF.

The rearrangement links TRBV19 to TRBJ2-7, with a weak D call TRBD1 (6 bases). The germline CDR1 and CDR2 sequences are LNHDA and SQIVND (reference sequence). V dropped 3 bases and J dropped 3 bases, with 9 bases sitting between them. The CDR3 runs to 13 residues. The chain's CDR3 is CASSIPGVYEQYF. DNA of the CDR3: TGTGCCAGTAGTATCCCAGGGGTCTACGAGCAGTACTTC.

This sequence joins TRBV11-2 and TRBJ2-1; D remains ambiguous. The CDR3 length is 12 residues. Trimming removed 0 bases from V and 9 bases from J, with 6 bases in between. CDR1 and CDR2 from the germline V gene are SGHAT and FQNNGV. CDR3 in DNA: TGTGCCAGCAGCTTAGAGGTCGGTGAGCAGTTCTTC. This encodes CASSLEVGEQFF.

This clone was counted only a few times. This sequence joins TRBV30 and TRBJ2-5; 7 bases are a match to TRBD1. The CDR3 has 13 amino acids. The V gene end was trimmed by 0 bases and the J gene end by 4 bases; junction bases not matched to a gene: 2. Looked up from germline, CDR1 is GTSNPN and CDR2 is SVGIG (reference sequence). The CDR3 reads CAWSVQGPETQYF. The CDR3 coding sequence is TGTGCCTGGAGTGTACAGGGGCCAGAGACCCAGTACTTC.

The chain couples TRBV4-3 to TRBJ2-7; D is possibly TRBD2 (5 bases). The V and J ends lost 0 bases and 7 bases respectively, with 13 bases between them. The CDR3 extends over 14 amino acids. Germline V gene data show CDR1 as LGHNA and CDR2 as YSLEER. The CDR3 coding sequence is TGCGCCAGCAGCCAAGATTGGTCCGGGAAGGAGCAGTACTTC. Encoded protein: CASSQDWSGKEQYF.

The chain employs TRBV5-5 and TRBJ2-2, with 7 bases identical to TRBD1. CDR3 size: 14 residues. Germline V gives CDR1 SGHKS, CDR2 YYEKEE (reference sequence). V gave up 1 base and J gave up 3 bases; unmatched junction bases: 0. The CDR3 here is CASSLTGDTGELFF. DNA for the CDR3: TGTGCCAGCAGCTTGACAGGGGACACCGGGGAGCTGTTTTTT.

The chain employs TRBV9 and TRBJ2-5, with 11 bases lining up with TRBD2. V lost 3 bases, J lost 5 bases, and 9 bases stayed unmatched. Germline V lookup: CDR1 SGDLS, CDR2 YYNGEE. The CDR3 has 16 amino acids. CDR3 in amino acids: CASSAMDLAGGETQYF. The CDR3 DNA reads TGTGCCAGCAGCGCTATGGACCTAGCGGGGGGCGAGACCCAGTACTTC.